This T cell receptor (beta chain) was observed in a study of shared clonotypes between healthy human individuals. Study results and caveats: The low donor count limited represented genetic and exposure-history diversity.

As to this clone: What it binds is not known.

Per the original data handling: From ImmunoSEQ came sequences covering only the junction and carrying no quality scores, so filtering differed. Sequencing used immunoSEQ multiplex PCR; TCRdb keeps in-frame clones, though not all of them. D and trimming were read from the DNA, whereas the V and J calls and clone size are those reported in that table. The table includes roughly 2,000,000 clones, about 93% detected once. Selected positively for CCR7 and CD45RO-negative, naive CD8 cells excluded terminally differentiated effector memory CD45RA+ cells. The donors were all Caucasian adults (living in Nashville, Tennessee). The germline V gene encodes CDR1 WNHNN and CDR2 SYGVQD (reference sequence). The CDR3 has 11 residues. The ends were cut back, 5 bases at V and 10 bases at J, with 11 bases in the middle.

The sequence was obtained from a young man in good health. Some clones in this sample may be carry-over from other donors' samples. The chain carries TRBV10-1 and TRBJ1-1, with D perhaps TRBD1 (6 bases). The source material was naive CD8+ T cells from PBMCs. This CDR3 reads CASSMTGPAFF. The CDR3 coding sequence is TGCGCCAGCAGTATGACAGGACCAGCTTTCTTT.